The 26 T cell receptor beta chains listed next were all sequenced from one sample in a study of glioma-infiltrating T cells. TCR alpha and beta CDR3 regions were amplified from RNA using iRepertoire nested multiplex PCR. Using its own MiXCR run on the multiplex PCR reads, TCRdb lists one record per CDR3 protein. The sample lists 160,000 or so distinct CDR3 sequences; around 42% were seen once. The sample was glioma tissue, nonneoplastic brain tissue, or PBMCs (not recorded which). The receptors were gathered from a human donor with low-grade glioma or glioblastoma, undergoing nonglioma brain surgery, or in good health (not recorded which).

The table lists this clonotype with many counts. The rearrangement links TRBV14 to TRBJ2-3; D might be TRBD2 (5 bases). The V end was cut by 0 bases, the J end by 4 bases, with 14 bases between. CDR3 length: 16 amino acids. Germline lookup yields CDR1 SGHDN and CDR2 FVKESK. The CDR3 sequence: CASSQEPGLISDTQYF. DNA of the CDR3: TGTGCCAGCAGCCAAGAGCCCGGACTTATATCAGATACGCAGTATTTT. Full variable domain (missing parts from reference TRBV14 and TRBJ2-3): EAGVTQFPSHSVIEKGQTVTLRCDPISGHDNLYWYRRVMGKEIKFLLHFVKESKQDESGMPNNRFLAERTGGTYSTLKVQPAELEDSGVYFCASSQEPGLISDTQYFGPGTRLTVL.

This clonotype was detected only a few times. The V and J genes are TRBV9 and TRBJ2-7; 7 nucleotides align to TRBD1. V lost 3 bases and J lost 3; bases outside the gene matches: 3. From germline, CDR1 is SGDLS and CDR2 YYNGEE. This CDR3 contains 13 residues. The DNA of the CDR3 is TGTGCCAGCAGCGAGGGGGACAGCTACGAGCAGTACTTC. Protein sequence: CASSEGDSYEQYF.

Worth noting for this clonotype: A much bigger clone sits one base away, suggesting this may be a read error. The chain couples TRBV20-1 to TRBJ2-7; D possibly corresponds to TRBD2 (7 bases). Germline V gene sequence: CDR1 DFQATT, CDR2 SNEGSKA (reference sequence). This CDR3 is 14 amino acids long. CDR3 sequence reads: CSASGRRGSYEQHF. The CDR3 nucleotides read TGCAGTGCTAGCGGGAGGAGGGGGTCCTACGAGCAGCACTTC.

The rearrangement uses TRBV28 and TRBJ1-1; no reliable D call. The germline gives CDR1 MDHEN, CDR2 SYDVKM. V was clipped by 5 bases and J by 6 bases, with 19 bases between them. There are 15 residues in the CDR3. The CDR3 DNA sequence: TGTGCCAGCAGTCTAAATCTAAATTCGGGCGCTGAAGCTTTCTTT. Its translation is CASSLNLNSGAEAFF.

Concerning this clonotype: A read error is possible here, since a much larger clone lies one base away. The V and J genes are TRBV5-4 and TRBJ2-7; D remains unclear. Germline CDR1 reads SGHNT; CDR2 reads YYREEE (reference sequence). This CDR3 contains 13 residues. The CDR3 spells CVSSLGIRYEQYF. The DNA of the CDR3 is TGTGTCAGCAGCTTGGGAATCAGATACGAGCAGTACTTC.

About this clonotype itself: One junction end does not reproduce the germline sequence, and a read error may be involved. The V call is TRBV20-1, the J call TRBJ2-1; TRBD2 is a possible D gene (5 bases). From germline, CDR1 is DFQATT and CDR2 SNEGSKA (reference sequence). CDR3 length: 17 residues. CDR3 region: CSARGRRSVSSYNEQLF. Here the CDR3 DNA reads TGCAGTGCTAGGGGCAGGAGGAGCGTGAGCTCCTACAATGAGCAGCTCTTC.

For this clonotype: One base away lies a much larger clone, so this may be a sequencing read error. The chain carries TRBV28 and TRBJ1-2; D gene unclear. V was cut by 2 bases and J by 5 bases, with 9 bases left in between. This CDR3 spans 13 amino acids. Germline V lookup: CDR1 MDHEN, CDR2 SYDVKM. The DNA for the CDR3 is TGTGCCAGCAGTTTAGTAGTCCAATATGGCTACACCTTC. Translation gives CASSLVVQYGYTF.

This clonotype was seen ten or more times. This chain links TRBV2 with TRBJ1-1, with TRBD1 as a possible D gene (6 bases). There are 13 residues in the CDR3. CDR1 SNHLY and CDR2 FYNNEI come from the germline V gene. V lost 5 bases to trimming and J lost 0 bases, with 7 bases between them. The CDR3 sequence is CASSTGLNTEAFF. DNA for the CDR3: TGTGCCAGCAGTACAGGGTTGAACACTGAAGCTTTCTTT. Full variable domain (rest looked up from reference TRBV2 and TRBJ1-1): EPEVTQTPSHQVTQMGQEVILRCVPISNHLYFYWYRQILGQKVEFLVSFYNNEISEKSEIFDDQFSVERPDGSNFTLKIRSTKLEDSAMYFCASSTGLNTEAFFGQGTRLTVV.

This clonotype has only one observation. V and J are TRBV28 and TRBJ2-1; D not certain. Per germline, CDR1 MDHEN and CDR2 SYDVKM. The V end lost 5 bases, the J end lost 10 bases, and 9 bases lay between the germline ends. There are 11 residues in the CDR3. DNA for the CDR3: TGTGCCAGCAGTGGTCTCCACGAGCAGTTCTTC. The encoded protein is CASSGLHEQFF.

This clonotype has ten or more counts. This chain uses TRBV6-1 with TRBJ1-5; tentative D call: TRBD1 (6 bases). The V gene lost 6 bases and the J gene lost 0 bases, with 12 bases spanning the gap. There are 15 residues in the CDR3. Germline CDR1 and CDR2: MNHNS and SASEGT. The CDR3 DNA reads TGTGCCAGCAGCCGGACAGAGCCTAGCAATCAGCCCCAGCATTTT. Its protein is CASSRTEPSNQPQHF.

This clonotype was observed a handful of times. V is TRBV5-4 and J is TRBJ2-5; possibly TRBD2 for D (6 bases). With 4 bases removed from V and 1 base from J, the gap between germline ends came to 17 bases. The CDR3 covers 16 residues. Germline V CDR1 and CDR2: SGHNT, YYREEE (reference sequence). In nucleotides, the CDR3 is TGTGCCAGCAGCCCCCAGCGGGTTCGGGGCCAAGAGACCCAGTACTTC. This gives the protein CASSPQRVRGQETQYF. The variable domain in full, with the rest retrieved from reference TRBV5-4 and TRBJ2-5, is ETGVTQSPTHLIKTRGQQVTLRCSSQSGHNTVSWYQQALGQGPQFIFQYYREEENGRGNFPPRFSGLQFPNYSSELNVNALELDDSALYLCASSPQRVRGQETQYFGPGTRLLVL.

About this clonotype: A much larger clone sits a single nucleotide away, making a read error possible. CDR3 DNA: TGTGCCATCAGGCAGGGGCACACCATATATTTT. This codes for CAIRQGHTIYF. The V and J genes are TRBV10-3 and TRBJ1-3; possible D gene TRBD1, 6 bases. The germline V gene encodes CDR1 ENHRY and CDR2 SYGVKD. This CDR3 has 11 amino acids. V was pared by 6 bases and J by 8 bases, with 8 bases between.

This clonotype was counted ten times or more. This chain uses TRBV4-1 with TRBJ1-5; TRBD1 agrees at 8 bases. Germline loops: CDR1 MGHRA, CDR2 YSYEKL. Germline trimming cut 4 bases from V and 6 bases from J; bases unmatched to any gene: 8. CDR3 length: 15 residues. This CDR3 is CASSLQQGVGQPQHF. The CDR3 nucleotides read TGCGCCAGCAGCCTACAACAGGGGGTAGGTCAGCCCCAGCATTTT.

At least ten counts were recorded for this clonotype. The V and J genes are TRBV20-1 and TRBJ2-1, with 13 bases matching TRBD2. This CDR3 contains 18 residues. V lost 2 bases, J lost 3 bases, and 10 bases stayed unmatched. Germline V gene sequence: CDR1 DFQATT, CDR2 SNEGSKA (reference sequence). The CDR3 sequence: CSARPRSGTSGIYNEQFF. The CDR3 bases are TGCAGTGCTAGACCAAGGTCAGGGACTAGCGGGATCTACAATGAGCAGTTCTTC.

A note on this clonotype: With a much larger clone just one base away, this may be a read error. This sequence joins TRBV28 and TRBJ2-1; the D gene is possibly TRBD1 (7 bases). V was cut by 7 bases and J by 4 bases, with 17 bases left in between. This CDR3 region has 15 residues. The germline V gene has CDR1 MDHEN and CDR2 SYDVKM. CDR3 in DNA: TGTGCCAGCATCCCCGGGCAGGGGGGATACAATGAGCAGTTCTTC. It translates to CASIPGQGGYNEQFF.

Only one count was recorded for this clonotype. The rearrangement joins TRBV29-1 to TRBJ2-1, with 9 nucleotides matching TRBD1. CDR1 and CDR2 from the germline V gene are SQVTM and ANQGSEA. V shed 6 bases, J shed 5 bases, and the junction held 14 bases outside the gene matches. CDR3 length: 16 residues. The CDR3 loop reads CSVGSYGTGSDNEQFF. The CDR3 nucleotides read TGCAGCGTGGGGTCATACGGGACAGGGTCGGACAATGAGCAGTTCTTC.

As regards this clonotype: This may be a read error, as it is one base from a much larger clone. The CDR3 DNA reads TGTGCCACCCTTCTGCATGAGGGAGGACAGCCCCAGCATTTT. Protein sequence: CATLLHEGGQPQHF. The V and J genes are TRBV10-3 and TRBJ1-5; D gene uncertain. CDR1 and CDR2 from the germline V gene are ENHRY and SYGVKD. There are 14 residues in the CDR3. V gave up 10 bases and J gave up 7 bases, with 20 bases separating them.

This clonotype was picked up a small number of times. This chain joins TRBV2 and TRBJ2-6; D unclear. CDR3 length: 13 residues. The V gene lost 3 bases and the J gene lost 4 bases, with 4 bases spanning the gap. Germline V CDR1 and CDR2: SNHLY, FYNNEI. In DNA form, the CDR3 reads TGTGCCAGCAGTGAGGCAGGGGCCAACGTCCTGACTTTC. Translation gives CASSEAGANVLTF. The complete variable domain, with remaining parts taken from reference TRBV2 and TRBJ2-6, reads EPEVTQTPSHQVTQMGQEVILRCVPISNHLYFYWYRQILGQKVEFLVSFYNNEISEKSEIFDDQFSVERPDGSNFTLKIRSTKLEDSAMYFCASSEAGANVLTFGAGSRLTVL.

This clonotype appeared many times. V gene TRBV6-1 combines with J gene TRBJ2-7; 11 bases are shared with TRBD2. After removal of 7 bases from V and 11 bases from J, the junction contained 13 bases not matched to a gene. Per germline, CDR1 MNHNS and CDR2 SASEGT. The CDR3 covers 14 residues. The CDR3 coding sequence is TGTGCCAGCAACCCTAACACGGGACTAGCGGTGGAGTACTTC. Its translation: CASNPNTGLAVEYF.

This clonotype was recorded at least ten times. The chain combines TRBV7-8 with TRBJ2-7; no reliable D call. The CDR3 runs to 12 residues. V lost 2 bases and J 4 bases, leaving 6 bases between the germline ends. Germline V CDR1 and CDR2: SGHVS, FQNEAQ. The CDR3 sequence: CASSLSEYEQYF. The CDR3 coding sequence is TGTGCCAGCAGCTTATCCGAGTACGAGCAGTACTTC.

This clonotype was picked up many times. This chain links TRBV15 with TRBJ2-3, with D unresolved. Germline V gene sequence: CDR1 LNHNV, CDR2 YYDKDF (reference sequence). V lost 0 bases and J lost 6, with 7 bases in between. This CDR3 is built from 13 residues. CDR3 region: CATSRDRPDTQYF. CDR3 bases: TGTGCCACCAGCAGAGATAGGCCGGATACGCAGTATTTT.

This clonotype was observed many times. In DNA form, the CDR3 reads TGTGCCAGCAGCTTAGAGTTAAGGGGGAAGAACACTGAAGCTTTCTTT. Its protein product is CASSLELRGKNTEAFF. The chain employs TRBV7-6 and TRBJ1-1; TRBD1 might be the D (6 bases). The CDR3 totals 16 residues. V was cut by 1 base and J by 1 base, with 13 bases left in between. From germline, CDR1 is SGHVS and CDR2 FNYEAQ.

This clonotype was counted ten times or more. The chain carries TRBV6-1 and TRBJ2-1, with 7 bases lining up with TRBD1. CDR1 MNHNS and CDR2 SASEGT come from the germline V gene. The trim removed 6 bases at V and 9 bases at J, leaving 8 bases unmatched. The length of the CDR3 is 13 residues. The CDR3, as DNA: TGTGCCAGCAGATCCACAGGGGCAAGTGAGCAGTTCTTC. Translated, it gives CASRSTGASEQFF.

The sample holds many counts of this clonotype. The J gene is TRBJ1-2, the V gene TRBV4-1, with D perhaps matching TRBD1 (5 bases). This CDR3 is 13 amino acids long. Germline values: CDR1 MGHRA, CDR2 YSYEKL. Between the trimmed V and J ends, which lost 0 bases and 7 bases, there was a span of 9 bases. The CDR3 loop is CASSQEIGGGYTF. CDR3 in DNA: TGCGCCAGCAGCCAAGAGATCGGGGGTGGCTACACCTTC.

This clonotype was counted a few times. The chain carries TRBV12-3 or TRBV12-4 and TRBJ2-3; TRBD1 or TRBD2 may be the D gene (5 bases each). This CDR3 has 15 residues. Trimming stripped 7 bases from V and 0 bases from J, with 14 bases between. This CDR3 reads CASNRGRRSTDTQYF. As DNA, the CDR3 is TGTGCCAGCAACCGGGGACGTCGTAGCACAGATACGCAGTATTTT.

Comments on this clonotype: Just one base apart from a much larger clone, this may be a read error. The V call is TRBV15, the J call TRBJ2-5; 9 bases are a match to TRBD2. Germline CDR1 and CDR2: LNHNV and YYDKDF (reference sequence). The V and J ends lost 6 bases and 2 bases, in that order; junction bases with no gene match: 10. The CDR3 runs to 16 residues. CDR3 residues: CATRGGTSSEQETQYF. The CDR3 nucleotides are TGTGCCACCAGGGGTGGGACTAGCTCCGAGCAAGAGACCCAGTACTTC.